This T cell receptor beta chain was sequenced in a study of cytomegalovirus exposure and HLA in healthy donors. Study-level findings and limits: Across donors, most TCRs were seen rarely, yet some public ones were widespread.

From germline, CDR1 is LNHNV and CDR2 YYDKDF (reference sequence). The CDR3 is 17 residues long. V lost 0 bases, J lost 3 bases, and 9 bases stayed unmatched. In regard to this clone: Its cognate antigen is unknown.

Amplification used 60 Vbeta primers and 13 Jbeta primers. The data were produced by immunoSEQ multiplex PCR, yet TCRdb's version contains in-frame clones alone and is incomplete. The table lists 100,000 to 150,000 clones, roughly 66% of them singletons, with around 5% in the top ten. The TCR sequence derives from a man between 60 and 70 years old in good health and CMV-seropositive. The J gene is TRBJ2-7, the V gene TRBV15; the match to TRBD1 covers 9 bases. Material: PBMCs. Here the CDR3 DNA reads TGTGCCACCAGCAGAGACACAGGGACAGGGATAGGCTACGAGCAGTACTTC. Its translation is CATSRDTGTGIGYEQYF.